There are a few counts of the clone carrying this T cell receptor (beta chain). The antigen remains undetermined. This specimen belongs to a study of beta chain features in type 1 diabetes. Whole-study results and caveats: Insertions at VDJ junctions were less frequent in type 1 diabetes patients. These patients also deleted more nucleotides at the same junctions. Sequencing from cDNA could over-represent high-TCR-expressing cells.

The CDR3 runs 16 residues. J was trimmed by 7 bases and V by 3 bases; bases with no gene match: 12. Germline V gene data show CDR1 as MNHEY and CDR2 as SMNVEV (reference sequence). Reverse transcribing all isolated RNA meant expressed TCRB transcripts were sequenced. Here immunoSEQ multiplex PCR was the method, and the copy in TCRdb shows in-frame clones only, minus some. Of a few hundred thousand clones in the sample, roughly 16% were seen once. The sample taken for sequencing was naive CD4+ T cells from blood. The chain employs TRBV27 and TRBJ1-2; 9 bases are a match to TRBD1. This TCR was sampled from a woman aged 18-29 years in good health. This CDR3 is CASSFTGTGKSGGYTF. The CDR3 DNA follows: TGTGCCAGCAGTTTTACCGGGACAGGGAAATCAGGTGGCTACACCTTC.